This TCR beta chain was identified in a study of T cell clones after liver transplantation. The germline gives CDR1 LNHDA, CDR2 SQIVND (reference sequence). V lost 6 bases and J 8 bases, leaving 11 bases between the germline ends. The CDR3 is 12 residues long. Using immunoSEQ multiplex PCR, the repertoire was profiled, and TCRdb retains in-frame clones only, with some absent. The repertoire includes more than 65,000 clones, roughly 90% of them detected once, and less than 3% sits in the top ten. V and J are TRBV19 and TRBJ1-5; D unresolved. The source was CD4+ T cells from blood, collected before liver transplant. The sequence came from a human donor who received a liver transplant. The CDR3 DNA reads TGTGCCAGTAGGGAGTTGGGGAAGCCCCAGCATTTT. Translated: CASRELGKPQHF.